This entry describes one T cell receptor (beta chain). What it recognizes is unknown. Germline lookup yields CDR1 SNHLY and CDR2 FYNNEI. V lost 9 bases and J 6 bases, leaving 17 bases between the germline ends. The CDR3 length is 13 residues. The record originates from a study of shared clonotypes between healthy human individuals. Measured with immunoSEQ multiplex PCR; TCRdb has only the in-frame clones, and not every one. Here the sample spans 850,000 to 1,200,000 clones, roughly 70% being singletons. Study findings and constraints: Limitation of the genetic and exposure-history diversity represented came from the few donors. Relative to their counterparts shared across all four donors, non-shared clonotypes exhibited diminished generation probabilities. Relative to memory subsets, naive subsets generally showed larger estimated richness.

This chain joins TRBV2 and TRBJ2-5, with D possibly matching TRBD2 (5 bases). The sequence derives from a man aged 18 to 29 in good health. Sequenced input: memory CD4+ T cells sorted from blood. Regarding subset: CD45RA-negative fraction. CDR3 bases: TGTGCCAGTAGCGCGTCCTATGAGAAGACCCAGTACTTC. This sequence encodes CASSASYEKTQYF.